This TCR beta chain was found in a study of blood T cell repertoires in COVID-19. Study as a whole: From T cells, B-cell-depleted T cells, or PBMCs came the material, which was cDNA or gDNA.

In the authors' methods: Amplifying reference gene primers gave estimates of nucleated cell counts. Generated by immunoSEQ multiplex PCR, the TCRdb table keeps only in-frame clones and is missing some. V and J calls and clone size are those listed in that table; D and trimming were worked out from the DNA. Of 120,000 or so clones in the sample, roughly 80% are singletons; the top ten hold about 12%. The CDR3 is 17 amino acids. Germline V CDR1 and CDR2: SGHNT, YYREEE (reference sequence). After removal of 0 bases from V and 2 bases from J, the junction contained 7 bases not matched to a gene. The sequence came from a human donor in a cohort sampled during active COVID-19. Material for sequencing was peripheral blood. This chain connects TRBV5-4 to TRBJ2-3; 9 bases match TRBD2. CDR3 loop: CASSLGRGGQATDTQYF. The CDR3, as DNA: TGTGCCAGCAGCTTGGGGCGGGGGGGCCAGGCCACAGATACGCAGTATTTT.